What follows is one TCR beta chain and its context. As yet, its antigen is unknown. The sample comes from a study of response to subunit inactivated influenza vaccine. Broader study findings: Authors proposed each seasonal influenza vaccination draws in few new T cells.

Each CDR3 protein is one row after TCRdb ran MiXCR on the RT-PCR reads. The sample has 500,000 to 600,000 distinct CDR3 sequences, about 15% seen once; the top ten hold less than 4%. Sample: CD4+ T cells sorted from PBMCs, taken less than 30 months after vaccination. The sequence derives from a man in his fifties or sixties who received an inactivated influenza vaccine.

The CDR3 sequence is CASSIQSGAGELFF. The CDR3 region has the DNA TGCGCCAGCAGTATACAGAGCGGCGCCGGGGAGCTGTTTTTT. The chain is built from TRBV5-1 and TRBJ2-2, with a possible D match to TRBD2 (5 bases). Trimming removed 5 bases at V and 6 bases at J, with 14 bases between. From germline, CDR1 is SGHRS and CDR2 YFSETQ. The CDR3 has 14 amino acids.